Reported below is one T cell receptor beta chain. This clone's antigen is unknown. The CDR3 goes from the cysteine to the phenylalanine over 15 residues. The nucleotide record is missing. In the germline V gene, CDR1 corresponds to SGHRS and CDR2 to YFSETQ. To determine HCMV serostatus, a commercial ELISA kit was used to detect HCMV-specific IgG in serum. Ficoll density gradient centrifugation was used to isolate peripheral blood mononuclear cells from blood. The sequencer listed for this sample is Illumina HiSeq 2000. TCR beta cDNA libraries were made by 5'RACE template switching that added a universal primer site and unique molecular identifiers. cDNA synthesis was primed from the TCR beta constant segment, followed by two successive PCR amplification steps. On the authors' methods: MIGEC was used to demultiplex reads and group the reads by UMI, and MiTCR was used to assemble and quantify clonotypes. To exclude erroneous sequences, any TCR cDNA sequence not supported by at least two reads was discarded. The tcR package was used for downstream repertoire analysis, with clonotypes matched between fractions based on CDR3 nucleotide sequence plus V segment. VDJmatch was used to annotate antigen specificity against VDJdb, with one amino acid substitution allowed in CDR3. One entry per CDR3 protein sequence results from the TCRdb reprocessing of the reads, with DNA left out. V and J calls and clone size were set by TCRdb, not the authors. This sample's clone table shows roughly 180,000 distinct CDR3 sequences. Under 20% of the sample rests with the top ten.

This sample is part of a study of T cells expressing NK-cell markers (dated by TCRdb to the early 2020s). Describing the broader study: Roughly 8 donors provided sorted CD3+CD56+NKG2C+, CD3+CD56+NKG2C- and CD3+CD56-NKG2C+ T-cell subsets, whose TCR beta-chain repertoires were profiled. Among the eight sequenced donors, seven were HCMV-seropositive and one was HCMV-seronegative. Randomly selected healthy volunteers, three men and five women, were used as the eight sequenced donors. The libraries were sequenced on Illumina HiSeq 2000/2500, MiSeq or NextSeq, producing 2 x 150 bp reads. On the study overall, not on this receptor specifically: Those dominant clonotypes were again the most abundant among CD3+CD56-NKG2C+ cells in a handful of donors, at about 28.3-65%. In six donors, the dominant CD3+CD56+NKG2C+ clonotypes ranked among the top 10 CD8+ clonotypes, making up roughly 1.0-7.5% of CD8+ T cells. Whether the expanded NKG2C-expressing T cell clones were specific for HCMV antigens remained unclear.

This clonotype originated in a woman between 18 and 70 years old in good health. The sequence joins TRBV5-1 to TRBJ2-5; TCRdb's D call, TRBD1, is unchecked because there is no DNA. Sequencing used blood T cells: a sorted CD56 or NKG2C T cell subset, CD4+ or CD8+ T cells, or bulk PBMC T cells (not recorded which). The CDR3 loop reads CASSSTGASQETQYF.